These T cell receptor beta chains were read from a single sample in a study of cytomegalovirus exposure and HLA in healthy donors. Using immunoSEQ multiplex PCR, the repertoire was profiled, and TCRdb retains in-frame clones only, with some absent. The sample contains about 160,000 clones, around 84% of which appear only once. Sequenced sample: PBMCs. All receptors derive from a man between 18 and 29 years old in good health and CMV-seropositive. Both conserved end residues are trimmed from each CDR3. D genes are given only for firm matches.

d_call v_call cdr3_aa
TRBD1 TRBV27 ASSPWGTGVDYGYT
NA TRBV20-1 SATAGGEQY
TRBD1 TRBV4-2 ASSQAGTGGNSQY
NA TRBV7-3 ASSLGGASYGYT
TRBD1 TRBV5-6 ASKSGTDRGYT
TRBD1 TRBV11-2 ASSSSDRVNTEAF
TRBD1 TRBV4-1 ASSQGTGAMNTEAF
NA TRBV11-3 ASSLGSRVNGTDTQY
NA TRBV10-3 AISESRGFGQPQH
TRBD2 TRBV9 ASSVGASGAGETQY